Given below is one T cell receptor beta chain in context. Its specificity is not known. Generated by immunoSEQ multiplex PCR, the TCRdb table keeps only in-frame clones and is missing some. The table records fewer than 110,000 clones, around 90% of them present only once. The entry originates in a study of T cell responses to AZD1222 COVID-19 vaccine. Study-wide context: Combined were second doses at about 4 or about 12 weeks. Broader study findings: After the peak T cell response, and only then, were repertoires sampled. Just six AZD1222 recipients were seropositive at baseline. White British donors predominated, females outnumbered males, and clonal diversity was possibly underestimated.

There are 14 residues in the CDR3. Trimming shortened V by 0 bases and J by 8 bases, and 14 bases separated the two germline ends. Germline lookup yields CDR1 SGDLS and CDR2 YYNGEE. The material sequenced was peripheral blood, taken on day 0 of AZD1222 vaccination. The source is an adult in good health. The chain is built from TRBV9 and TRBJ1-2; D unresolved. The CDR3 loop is CASSVGPTGGGYTF. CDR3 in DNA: TGTGCCAGCAGCGTAGGACCCACCGGCGGGGGCTACACCTTC.